This T cell receptor (beta chain) is from a study of cytomegalovirus exposure and HLA in healthy donors. CDR1 is ENHRY and CDR2 is SYGVKD in the germline V gene. V lost 2 bases, J lost 7 bases, and 11 bases stayed unmatched. The CDR3 length is 16 residues. The study ran its PCR with 60 Vbeta and 13 Jbeta primers. Sequencing was performed with immunoSEQ multiplex PCR; in TCRdb, only in-frame clones are kept and a portion is missing. The sample includes under 200,000 clones, roughly 80% of them seen just once. V gene TRBV10-3 combines with J gene TRBJ2-7, with 10 bases fitting TRBD1. The clonotype was recovered from a male donor in good health and CMV-seropositive. Sequencing input: PBMCs. CDR3 residues: CAISEGGQGLRGEQYF. As DNA, the CDR3 is TGTGCCATCAGTGAGGGGGGACAGGGGCTTCGGGGGGAGCAGTACTTC.